The rows below give T cell receptor beta chains drawn from one sample of a study of T cell repertoires in cytomegalovirus infection. MiXCR, run by TCRdb on the reads, gives a single entry per CDR3 protein. The repertoire holds approximately 250,000 distinct CDR3 sequences, with roughly 22% as singletons. The sequencing input was CD8+ T cells from PBMCs. These receptors were taken from a human donor in good health (CMV status not recorded). Some clones in this sample may be carry-over from other donors' samples. Both conserved end residues are part of each CDR3. Each record gives: V gene, D gene, J gene, clone size, CDR3 DNA, CDR3 protein. D genes are given only for firm matches. Some rows have no size entry. The others give once, few or many, or a class for an expanded clone.

>TRBV7-2|-|TRBJ1-5|-
TGTGCCAGCAGCCCCCTGTGGGGGACCGATCAGCCCCAGCATTTT
CASSPLWGTDQPQHF
>TRBV20-1|-|TRBJ1-5|-
TGCAGTGCTAGTAAGGGACTGGCGCAATCGGAGCCCCAGCATTTT
CSASKGLAQSEPQHF
>TRBV5-4|-|TRBJ2-7|few
TGTGCCAGCAGCTTTACTACGGGGGACTACGAGCAGTACTTC
CASSFTTGDYEQYF
>TRBV29-1|-|TRBJ2-7|many
TGCAGCGTTGAAGTATCACGTGGGTACGAGCAGTACTTC
CSVEVSRGYEQYF
>TRBV2|TRBD1|TRBJ1-5|many
TGTGCCAGCAGTGAAATTGGGACAGACAATCAGCCCCAGCATTTT
CASSEIGTDNQPQHF
>TRBV6-6|-|TRBJ2-1|-
TGTGCCAGCAGTTACTTGGAGGGCCCTCCCAGCTCCTACAATGAGCAGTTCTTC
CASSYLEGPPSSYNEQFF
>TRBV7-9|-|TRBJ2-1|many
TGTGCCAGCAGCCAGGGGGGCCTCAATGAGCAGTTCTTC
CASSQGGLNEQFF
>TRBV2|-|TRBJ2-4|once
TGTGCCAGCAGTGAAAATCGGGCAGGGTTGGCGATTCAGTACTTC
CASSENRAGLAIQYF
>TRBV6-5|TRBD2|TRBJ2-1|few
TGTGCCAGCAGTTACTCCCGGGACTATTACAATGAGCAGTTCTTC
CASSYSRDYYNEQFF
>TRBV20-1|TRBD2|TRBJ2-1|-
TGCAGTGCTAGTAGGACTAGCGGGGGCCATGAGCAGTTCTTC
CSASRTSGGHEQFF
>TRBV19|TRBD1|TRBJ2-2|many
TGTGCCAGTAGTATGAACAGGGGAACCGGGGAGCTGTTTTTT
CASSMNRGTGELFF
>TRBV6-2/TRBV6-3|-|TRBJ2-7|few
TGTGCCAGCAGTTACACCAGGGTGGACGAGCAGTACTTC
CASSYTRVDEQYF
>TRBV20-1|-|TRBJ1-3|-
TGCAGTGCTAGAGTGATCTCTGGAAACACCATATATTTT
CSARVISGNTIYF
>TRBV11-2|-|TRBJ1-4|many
TGTGCCAGCAGCTTGCACCGGGACGGACTAAATGAAAAACTGTTTTTT
CASSLHRDGLNEKLFF
>TRBV6-2/TRBV6-3|-|TRBJ2-7|-
TGTGCCAGCAATCCATGGCGGTCCTACGAGCAGTACTTC
CASNPWRSYEQYF
>TRBV25-1|-|TRBJ2-5|-
TGTGCCAGCAGTGAATATCAAGGGGTAGAGACCCAGTACTTC
CASSEYQGVETQYF
>TRBV7-4|-|TRBJ2-1|-
TGTGCCAGCAGCGTAGATCCGGGACACGGCTCCTACAATGAGCAGTTCTTC
CASSVDPGHGSYNEQFF
>TRBV7-9|TRBD2|TRBJ2-1|-
TGTGCCAGCAGCTTAGGGGGGGGGTATGAGCAGTTCTTC
CASSLGGGYEQFF
>TRBV27|-|TRBJ1-1|-
TGTGCCAGCAGTTCCGACAGTTATGAAGCTTTCTTT
CASSSDSYEAFF
>TRBV7-9|TRBD1|TRBJ2-7|-
TGTGCCAGCACGCCTCCAAAGGGACAGCTTTCCTACGAGCAGTACTTC
CASTPPKGQLSYEQYF
>TRBV12-3/TRBV12-4|TRBD2|TRBJ2-3|many
TGTGCCAGCAGCCCTCGGACTAGCGGGGTGGTAGATACGCAGTATTTT
CASSPRTSGVVDTQYF
>TRBV25-1|-|TRBJ1-4|few
TGTGCCAGCAGTGATGGCACCTCGACAAATAATGAAAAACTGTTTTTT
CASSDGTSTNNEKLFF
>TRBV25-1|-|TRBJ1-5|-
TGTGCCAGCAGTGCCAACAGGGTGGATGCGTGGGGCAATCAGCCCCAGCATTTT
CASSANRVDAWGNQPQHF
>TRBV2|-|TRBJ2-7|few
TGTGCCAGCGGGGGGGGACAGTTCGACTACGAGCAGTACTTC
CASGGGQFDYEQYF
>TRBV15|-|TRBJ2-7|few
TGTGCCACCAGCAGGACTAGGGGAAGAATCTACGAGCAGTACTTC
CATSRTRGRIYEQYF
>TRBV7-9|-|TRBJ1-5|few
TGTGCCAGCAGCTTAGGGAAGCAGCCCCAGCATTTT
CASSLGKQPQHF
>TRBV5-4|-|TRBJ2-5|-
TGTGCCAGCAGCTGGAGAGGAGAGACCCAGTACTTC
CASSWRGETQYF
>TRBV20-1|TRBD2|TRBJ2-3|-
TGCAGTGCTAGAGATGATCTAGCGGGGGTCCCCTTCACAGATACGCAGTATTTT
CSARDDLAGVPFTDTQYF
>TRBV20-1|-|TRBJ2-7|-
TGCAGTGCTAGTTGGCAGTCCTACGAGCAGTACTTC
CSASWQSYEQYF
>TRBV7-6|-|TRBJ2-1|-
TGTGCCAGCAGCTTAAAGGCTGGGGGCCTAGCCTCCTACAATGAGCAGTTCTTC
CASSLKAGGLASYNEQFF
>TRBV28|-|TRBJ2-7|few
TGTGCCAGCAGTTTATCATTATGGGACACCTCCTCCTACGAGCAGTACTTC
CASSLSLWDTSSYEQYF
>TRBV3-1|-|TRBJ2-7|-
TGTGCCAGCAGCCAAGATCGGCCATCCGGGGAGCAGTACTTC
CASSQDRPSGEQYF
>TRBV29-1|-|TRBJ1-1|-
TGCAGCGGCCGGGACTCCCTGAACACTGAAGCTTTCTTT
CSGRDSLNTEAFF
>TRBV29-1|-|TRBJ1-2|-
TGCAGCGTAGACCTCAATCTTGGGGATGGCTACACCTTC
CSVDLNLGDGYTF
>TRBV20-1|TRBD2|TRBJ2-1|-
TGCAGTGCTAGAGATAAGGGGGGACTAGCGGCATTCAATGAGCAGTTCTTC
CSARDKGGLAAFNEQFF
>TRBV29-1|-|TRBJ2-7|many
TGCAGCGTTTCAGGGGGGACCTACGAGCAGTACTTC
CSVSGGTYEQYF
>TRBV2|-|TRBJ2-3|few
TGTGCCAGCAGTGATGTCCCCACCCTTAGCACAGATACGCAGTATTTT
CASSDVPTLSTDTQYF
>TRBV9|-|TRBJ2-3|-
TGTGCCAGCAGCGTAGTTGGTACCTTCCCAGATACGCAGTATTTT
CASSVVGTFPDTQYF
>TRBV6-6|-|TRBJ2-2|-
TGTGCCAGCAGTTACTCAAGACCGAACACCGGGGAGCTGTTTTTT
CASSYSRPNTGELFF
>TRBV20-1|-|TRBJ2-1|-
TGCAGTGCTAATGGGCTAGCCGCTGAGCAGTTCTTC
CSANGLAAEQFF
>TRBV7-2|-|TRBJ2-3|many
TGTGCCAGCAGCCCTGGGACACTCAGCACAGATACGCAGTATTTT
CASSPGTLSTDTQYF
>TRBV19|-|TRBJ1-4|few
TGTGCCAGTAGTCTGGACATCCTTGAGGAAAAACTGTTTTTT
CASSLDILEEKLFF
>TRBV7-6|-|TRBJ2-7|many
TGTGCCAGCAGCTACGGGTCCTCCTACGAGCAGTACTTC
CASSYGSSYEQYF
>TRBV30|-|TRBJ2-1|few
TGTGCCTGGAAAGGTTACGGGCTAGCGGAACTACAGGGGCAGTTCTTC
CAWKGYGLAELQGQFF
>TRBV19|-|TRBJ1-1|-
TGTGCCAGTATCCGGAACACTGAAGCTTTCTTT
CASIRNTEAFF
>TRBV7-9|TRBD2|TRBJ2-1|many
TGTGCCAGCAGCTTGAAGGGTAGCGGGGGATACAATGAGCAGTTCTTC
CASSLKGSGGYNEQFF